This T cell receptor (beta chain) is from a study of blood T cells in healthy people across ages. Germline lookup yields CDR1 SGDLS and CDR2 YYNGEE. The CDR3 extends over 14 amino acids. V lost 0 bases and J 0 bases, leaving 7 bases between the germline ends. A second PCR of roughly 7 to 11 cycles used a sample-barcoded 5' primer and a J-beta primer mix. TCRdb re-derived calls from the 5' RACE reads in MiXCR, one entry per CDR3 protein. The data show approximately 850,000 distinct CDR3 sequences, roughly 64% seen once. This TCR was sampled from a man aged 25 to 45 in good health. The rearrangement links TRBV9 to TRBJ2-7; no clear D gene. The sample consisted of blood. As DNA, the CDR3 is TGTGCCAGCAGCGTAGGTGCATTCTCCTACGAGCAGTACTTC. As protein: CASSVGAFSYEQYF.